Below, 21 T cell receptor beta chains from the same sample are listed, as sequenced in a study of T cells in Graves' hyperthyroidism and ophthalmopathy. Amplified TCR beta CDR3 regions came from RNA transcripts. Carried out on the TCR CDR3, a first-round RT-PCR used the HTBI primer set. MiXCR was run by TCRdb on the multiplex PCR reads, yielding one entry per CDR3 protein. The top ten hold roughly 17% of the sample, which has fewer than 900,000 distinct CDR3 sequences, around 20% seen once. The sequencing input was blood. The receptors come from a woman between 50 and 59 years old with Graves' hyperthyroidism that later progressed to Graves' ophthalmopathy.

The table lists this clonotype with a few counts. The J gene is TRBJ2-1, the V gene TRBV7-3, with D possibly called TRBD1 or TRBD2 (5 bases each). V gave up 5 bases and J gave up 8 bases, with 13 bases separating them. From germline, CDR1 is SGHTA and CDR2 FQGTGA. This CDR3 contains 13 residues. The CDR3 DNA is TGTGCCAGCAGCACGGGACCATTCTATGAGCAGTTCTTC. Translated, it gives CASSTGPFYEQFF.

The V and J genes are TRBV5-1 and TRBJ1-1; the D is unclear. CDR3 length equals 14 residues. The germline V gene has CDR1 SGHRS and CDR2 YFSETQ. V was shortened by 4 bases and J by 1 base, with 11 bases between the two germline ends. DNA for the CDR3: TGCGCCAGCAGCCTTAGGGCAGGGAACACTGAAGCTTTCTTT. It is translated as CASSLRAGNTEAFF.

A few counts support this clonotype. This may stem from a read error, because a much larger clone lies one nucleotide away. The rearrangement joins TRBV5-1 to TRBJ2-7; D possibly corresponds to TRBD1 (6 bases). The tail of the sequence fits TRBJ2-1 better, so the J call may be wrong. Per the germline V gene, CDR1 is SGHRS and CDR2 is YFSETQ. This CDR3 comprises 15 residues. The CDR3 coding sequence is TGCGCCAGCAGCTTGGTTCAGGGGAGTTCCTACGAGCAGTTCTTC. It codes for CASSLVQGSSYEQFF.

This clonotype showed up just a few times. The rearrangement links TRBV5-6 to TRBJ1-3; 7 positions agree with TRBD1. This CDR3 is built from 15 residues. V was pared by 2 bases and J by 2 bases, with 4 bases of the junction left unmatched. From germline, CDR1 is SGHDT and CDR2 YYEEEE. DNA of the CDR3: TGTGCCAGCAGCTTCGGACAGGAGGCTGGAAACACCATATATTTT. It translates to CASSFGQEAGNTIYF. Variable domain in full (rest from reference TRBV5-6 and TRBJ1-3): DAGVTQSPTHLIKTRGQQVTLRCSPKSGHDTVSWYQQALGQGPQFIFQYYEEEERQRGNFPDRFSGHQFPNYSSELNVNALLLGDSALYLCASSFGQEAGNTIYFGEGSWLTVV.

The chain joins TRBV27 to TRBJ2-7; D unresolved. V was pared by 0 bases and J by 4 bases, with 10 bases between. The CDR3 totals 14 residues. Germline V gene data show CDR1 as MNHEY and CDR2 as SMNVEV (reference sequence). For the CDR3, the DNA is TGTGCCAGCAGTTTATCGCGGCAGGTTTACGAGCAGTACTTC. This encodes CASSLSRQVYEQYF.

This clonotype showed up just a few times. The chain uses TRBV27 and TRBJ2-1; D gene unclear. The germline V gene encodes CDR1 MNHEY and CDR2 SMNVEV (reference sequence). This CDR3 has 13 residues. V lost 0 bases and J lost 4, with 4 bases in between. The CDR3 nucleotides read TGTGCCAGCAGTTTATCGAAGTACAATGAGCAGTTCTTC. It specifies CASSLSKYNEQFF.

The rearrangement links TRBV6-5 to TRBJ2-7; D gene ambiguous. This CDR3 spans 13 amino acids. Germline CDR1 and CDR2: MNHEY and SVGAGI. Trimming removed 0 bases from V and 1 base from J, with 4 bases in between. CDR3 bases: TGTGCCAGCAGTTACTCATATTCCTACGAGCAGTACTTC. The encoded protein is CASSYSYSYEQYF.

This clonotype was picked up a small number of times. This chain connects TRBV4-1 to TRBJ2-7; D perhaps matches TRBD2 (6 bases). The V end lost 1 base, the J end lost 5 bases, and 12 bases lay between the germline ends. This CDR3 is 14 amino acids long. From germline, CDR1 is MGHRA and CDR2 YSYEKL. The DNA for the CDR3 is TGCGCCAGCAGCCAAGTAGGGAGGCTCCACGAGCAGTACTTC. Amino acid sequence: CASSQVGRLHEQYF.

V is TRBV4-1 and J is TRBJ1-5, with D possibly TRBD1 on 6 matching bases. Germline CDR1 MGHRA, CDR2 YSYEKL. The CDR3 runs 15 residues. The V gene lost 2 bases and the J gene lost 3 bases, with 11 bases spanning the gap. This chain's CDR3 is CASSQQSGVNQPQHF. In DNA, the CDR3 is TGCGCCAGCAGCCAACAGTCAGGGGTCAATCAGCCCCAGCATTTT.

This clonotype has only a few counts. V and J are TRBV2 and TRBJ1-4, with D unresolved. CDR3 length equals 15 residues. Germline lookup yields CDR1 SNHLY and CDR2 FYNNEI. Deletions cut 6 bases from V and 8 bases from J, with 19 bases between. The CDR3 nucleotides are TGTGCCAGCAGAAAAAGTTCCTCAAACTCGGAAAAACTGTTTTTT. Its translation is CASRKSSSNSEKLFF.

This clonotype showed up just a few times. This chain joins TRBV27 and TRBJ2-2; D is uncertain. Trimming pared 5 bases from V and 4 bases from J, leaving 5 bases between. Germline V gives CDR1 MNHEY, CDR2 SMNVEV (reference sequence). The CDR3 is 12 amino acids. CDR3 in amino acids: CASSMTTGELFF. The CDR3 coding sequence is TGTGCCAGCAGTATGACCACCGGGGAGCTGTTTTTT.

A few counts support this clonotype. V and J are TRBV6-2 or TRBV6-3 and TRBJ2-5, with D perhaps assigned TRBD1 or TRBD2 (7 bases each). With 2 bases removed from V and 5 bases from J, the gap between germline ends came to 18 bases. The CDR3 length is 16 residues. CDR1 is MNHEY, CDR2 SVGEGT, per germline. The CDR3 is CASSYLSLGGGETQYF. CDR3 nucleotides: TGTGCCAGCAGTTACCTCTCCCTGGGAGGGGGCGAGACCCAGTACTTC.

This clonotype came up a few times. The chain recombines TRBV6-1 with TRBJ2-7; TRBD2 aligns across 10 bases. Unmatched junction bases numbered 7, after V lost 7 bases and J lost 7 bases. CDR1 and CDR2 (germline): MNHNS, SASEGT. This CDR3 region has 13 residues. This CDR3 is CASTSGGALEQYF. CDR3 DNA: TGTGCCAGCACCAGCGGGGGGGCCCTTGAGCAGTACTTC.

This clonotype has a count of ten or more. The V call is TRBV20-1, the J call TRBJ2-5, with 8 nucleotides matching TRBD2. The ends lost 4 bases at V and 2 bases at J; junction bases unmatched: 6. The germline gives CDR1 DFQATT, CDR2 SNEGSKA (reference sequence). The CDR3 runs to 14 residues. Written as DNA, the CDR3 is TGCAGTGCTAAGGGCGGGGGGAGACAAGAGACCCAGTACTTC. Translated: CSAKGGGRQETQYF.

The V and J genes are TRBV2 and TRBJ2-1; D is possibly TRBD1 or TRBD2 (7 bases each). The CDR3 runs 17 residues. The V gene's germline CDR1 is SNHLY and CDR2 FYNNEI. Trimming shortened V by 0 bases and J by 8 bases, and 20 bases separated the two germline ends. Here the CDR3 reads CASSEASATGRGYEQFF. CDR3 bases: TGTGCCAGCAGTGAAGCAAGCGCGACAGGGAGGGGCTATGAGCAGTTCTTC.

This clonotype was detected ten times or more. The rearrangement links TRBV6-6 to TRBJ1-6, with D perhaps matching TRBD1 (5 bases). V shed 0 bases and J shed 8 bases, with 5 bases lying between them. Per the germline V gene, CDR1 is MNHNY and CDR2 is SVGAGI (reference sequence). The CDR3 spans 13 residues. The CDR3 region is CASSYSGDSPLHF. CDR3 DNA: TGTGCCAGCAGTTACTCGGGGGATTCACCCCTCCACTTT.

The sample holds many counts of this clonotype. This chain uses TRBV18 with TRBJ1-2; D gene unclear. V was pared by 2 bases and J by 7 bases, with 11 bases between. The CDR3 has 13 residues. Germline CDR1 reads KGHSH; CDR2 reads LQKENI. The CDR3 DNA follows: TGTGCCAGCTCACCAAATTTGGCGCGTGGCTACACCTTC. It encodes CASSPNLARGYTF.

This clonotype was picked up many times. The V and J genes are TRBV3-1 and TRBJ2-5; 13 positions agree with TRBD2. Germline V gives CDR1 LGHDT, CDR2 YNNKEL (reference sequence). Germline trimming cut 7 bases from V and 4 bases from J; bases unmatched to any gene: 9. This CDR3 contains 16 residues. CDR3 in amino acids: CASNEPGLAGLETQYF. In DNA, the CDR3 is TGTGCCAGCAACGAGCCGGGACTAGCGGGGTTAGAGACCCAGTACTTC.

This clonotype was seen repeatedly, ten times or more. V usage is TRBV2 and J usage is TRBJ2-2; a weak D match, TRBD2 (5 bases). Per germline, CDR1 SNHLY and CDR2 FYNNEI. The V end was cut by 9 bases, the J end by 2 bases, with 16 bases between. CDR3 size: 15 residues. CDR3 amino acids: CARERAETNTGELFF. The CDR3 bases are TGTGCCAGGGAGAGGGCAGAGACAAACACCGGGGAGCTGTTTTTT. Supplemented by reference TRBV2 and TRBJ2-2, the full variable domain reads EPEVTQTPSHQVTQMGQEVILRCVPISNHLYFYWYRQILGQKVEFLVSFYNNEISEKSEIFDDQFSVERPDGSNFTLKIRSTKLEDSAMYFCARERAETNTGELFFGEGSRLTVL.

This clonotype has a count of ten or more. The rearrangement links TRBV20-1 to TRBJ2-3; TRBD2 matches at 8 bases. Germline V CDR1 and CDR2: DFQATT, SNEGSKA (reference sequence). The CDR3 is 13 residues long. After removal of 7 bases from V and 4 bases from J, the junction contained 7 bases not matched to a gene. CDR3 protein: CSESGGTADTQYF. The CDR3 nucleotides are TGCAGTGAATCGGGGGGGACGGCAGATACGCAGTATTTT.

This clonotype was seen only a few times. The chain uses TRBV20-1 and TRBJ2-5; TRBD1 aligns across 7 bases. Germline CDR1 is DFQATT and CDR2 is SNEGSKA (reference sequence). CDR3 size: 14 residues. The V and J ends lost 3 bases and 2 bases, in that order; junction bases with no gene match: 6. CDR3 in DNA: TGCAGTGCTAGTCCCCCGGGACAGCAAGAGACCCAGTACTTC. It yields the protein CSASPPGQQETQYF.